This TCR beta chain is drawn from a study of CD8 T cells in Susac syndrome (dated by TCRdb to the late 2010s). At the level of the whole study: Repertoire sequencing was used to test whether CD8+ T cell activation and differentiation in Susac syndrome was antigen driven.

The CDR3, cysteine through phenylalanine, is 14 amino acids long. Of all the DNA, just the CDR3 is kept, 42 bases in frame from base 1. Per the germline V gene (reference sequence), DFQATT is the CDR1 and SNEGSKA is the CDR2. The V end gives up 1 base and the J end 4 bases, leaving 3 bases in the junction not matched to a gene. This clonotype was observed once. Its antigen is unknown. No per-base quality is available; no much larger clone lies one base away. Single-read evidence is weak. RNA was extracted using the RNeasy kit, and roughly 0.45 to 1 microgram was reverse transcribed with random hexamers. The immunoSEQ multiplex PCR assay, which covers 54 Vbeta and 13 Jbeta segments, was used to amplify TCR beta CDR3 regions. To correct PCR amplification bias, a synthetic template baseline was used for both primer optimization and computational correction. The original pipeline was this. Reads were annotated to V, D and J genes per IMGT and analyzed with immunoSEQ Analyzer, keeping only productive sequences. Clonality was computed as one minus Shannon entropy normalized by log2 of the number of productive unique sequences. Public and private clones were assessed among the 100 most prevalent clones of each patient and control. Clones were defined as Susac-specific if absent from the healthy and MS cohorts, from approximately 1,100 published viral clones and from other ImmuneACCESS disease sequences. Starting from the raw public reads, TCRdb applied fastp trimming at Q25, assembled clones with MiXCR and retained in-frame beta chains. Rows are combined by CDR3 protein, so each entry shows the most common genes and DNA. The V and J calls follow TCRdb's processing rather than the paper's. The sample profile shows 230,000 or so distinct CDR3 sequences; 95% of them were found once. The ten largest clones capture 0.085% to 0.1% of the sample.

What the work shows at the level of the full study, not this receptor alone: The number of individuals in the TCR sequencing and HLA analysis was acknowledged as relatively small.

High-throughput TCR beta sequencing profiled peripheral blood CD8+ and CD4+ T cells from healthy donors, Susac syndrome patients and multiple sclerosis patients. The multiple sclerosis controls were treatment-naive patients who had stable or active relapsing-remitting disease and met the revised McDonald criteria. Bulk CD8+ and CD4+ T cells were purified by magnetic negative isolation, while CD8+ TEMRA cells were enriched using FACS. Blood was collected in EDTA tubes and processed within 24 hours, with PBMCs isolated through density gradient centrifugation. PBMCs intended for TCR sequencing were cryopreserved in liquid nitrogen and were subsequently thawed in a 37 degrees C water bath. The sorted or isolated CD4+, CD8+ and CD8+ TEMRA cells had a purity of 90% or higher.

The sample was CD4+ T cells from PBMCs. The chain is made from TRBV20-1 and TRBJ2-1; 8 bases in the middle match TRBD2. The TCR was taken from a human donor with multiple sclerosis. The CDR3: CSARAPSGYNEQFF. DNA sequence: TGCAGTGCTAGAGCGCCTAGCGGGTACAATGAGCAGTTCTTC.